This paragraph reports one T cell receptor beta chain. Its antigen is unknown. In nominal health when sampled, donors likely had unrecorded immune exposures nonetheless. The PCR used 60 Vbeta and 13 Jbeta primers. Here immunoSEQ multiplex PCR was the method, and the copy in TCRdb shows in-frame clones only, minus some. The table records around 110,000 clones, around 86% of them present only once. The sample is drawn from a study of cytomegalovirus exposure and HLA in healthy donors. Overall study results and limits: Reports showed the classifier diagnosing cytomegalovirus status with high specificity and sensitivity. Excluded were some V segments that proved indistinguishable, including TRBV6-2 and TRBV6-3. Near-uniform donor sequencing depth was presumed by presence/absence analyses.

This CDR3 contains 12 residues. Trimming pared 4 bases from V and 8 bases from J, leaving 12 bases between. Germline values: CDR1 SGHRS, CDR2 YFSETQ. This sequence originates from a woman aged 30 to 39 in good health and CMV-seronegative. The material sequenced was PBMCs. The V call is TRBV5-1, the J call TRBJ1-2; D gene uncertain. The chain's CDR3 is CASSPEGLGYTF. CDR3 nucleotides: TGCGCCAGCAGCCCCGAGGGTCTCGGCTACACCTTC.